Following are 24 T cell receptor beta chains from one sample sequenced in a study of CD8+ T cells in alopecia areata. Extracted from the samples, RNA was reverse transcribed into cDNA to serve as the sequencing template. Method: immunoSEQ multiplex PCR; TCRdb's copy keeps in-frame clones and lacks some. The table has fewer than 150,000 clones, 56% seen once; the top ten hold 3% to 3.5%. Treatment meaning: oral pan-JAK inhibitor, 5-10 mg twice daily. The sequenced sample was CD4+ T cells sorted from blood, obtained at week 24, from a patient treated with tofacitinib. All receptors derive from a human donor with alopecia areata.

Only a few counts were recorded for this clone. This rearrangement joins TRBV4-1 to TRBJ2-1; 13 bases map to TRBD2. The CDR3 has 16 amino acids. The germline CDR1 and CDR2 sequences are MGHRA and YSYEKL. The V and J ends lost 2 bases and 4 bases, in that order; junction bases with no gene match: 2. CDR3 coding DNA: TGCGCCAGCAGCCAAAGGGGACTAGCGGGGTACAATGAGCAGTTCTTC. Protein product: CASSQRGLAGYNEQFF.

J is TRBJ2-3 and V is TRBV27, with 13 bases matching TRBD2. Trimming cost V 4 bases and J 1 base; bases outside gene matches: 2. CDR3 size: 16 residues. Germline V CDR1 and CDR2: MNHEY, SMNVEV (reference sequence). The CDR3 is CASSWGTSGGTDTQYF. The CDR3 nucleotides read TGTGCCAGCAGTTGGGGGACTAGCGGGGGCACAGATACGCAGTATTTT.

The V gene is TRBV2, the J gene TRBJ2-3; 9 bases agree with TRBD2. The CDR3 has 13 amino acids. The trim removed 8 bases at V and 1 base at J, leaving 1 base unmatched. Germline V lookup: CDR1 SNHLY, CDR2 FYNNEI. This chain's CDR3 is CASRTSGTDTQYF. As DNA, the CDR3 is TGTGCCAGCCGGACTAGCGGCACAGATACGCAGTATTTT.

The rearrangement joins TRBV7-9 to TRBJ1-1; 8 bases align to TRBD1. The CDR3 is made up of 14 amino acids. Germline V gene data show CDR1 as SEHNR and CDR2 as FQNEAQ (reference sequence). The junction had 4 bases not matched to a gene; V was cut back by 5 bases and J by 2 bases. CDR3 coding DNA: TGTGCCAGCAGCATCGGACAGGGAAACACTGAAGCTTTCTTT. Protein product: CASSIGQGNTEAFF.

The chain joins TRBV15 to TRBJ2-6; possible D gene TRBD1, 6 bases. V was trimmed by 0 bases and J by 2 bases, leaving 17 bases between them. The germline CDR1 and CDR2 sequences are LNHNV and YYDKDF (reference sequence). The CDR3 is 19 amino acids. CDR3 protein: CATSRDQFTPGAGANVLTF. The CDR3 nucleotides read TGTGCCACCAGCAGAGACCAATTTACCCCAGGGGCTGGGGCCAACGTCCTGACTTTC. The entire variable domain, with the rest obtained from reference TRBV15 and TRBJ2-6, is as follows: DAMVIQNPRYQVTQFGKPVTLSCSQTLNHNVMYWYQQKSSQAPKLLFHYYDKDFNNEADTPDNFQSRRPNTSFCFLDIRSPGLGDTAMYLCATSRDQFTPGAGANVLTFGAGSRLTVL.

The chain employs TRBV4-3 and TRBJ1-2; perhaps TRBD1 as D (5 bases). The V end lost 3 bases, the J end lost 8 bases, and 13 bases lay between the germline ends. The CDR3 sequence is 13 residues long. Germline V gene sequence: CDR1 LGHNA, CDR2 YSLEER. DNA for the CDR3: TGCGCCAGCAGCCAGATTCAGGGTAACGGCTACACCTTC. It codes for CASSQIQGNGYTF.

The chain is built from TRBV30 and TRBJ2-5; D may be TRBD2 (6 bases). V was pared by 0 bases and J by 4 bases, with 9 bases between. The CDR3 sequence is 13 residues long. CDR1 GTSNPN and CDR2 SVGIG come from the germline V gene (reference sequence). CDR3 DNA: TGTGCCTGGAGTGTAGTGGAGGGAGAGACCCAGTACTTC. This sequence encodes CAWSVVEGETQYF.

The chain employs TRBV25-1 and TRBJ2-7; no firm D call. The CDR3 runs to 13 residues. V shed 6 bases and J shed 3 bases, with 12 bases lying between them. Germline lookup yields CDR1 MGHDK and CDR2 SYGVNS. The DNA for the CDR3 is TGTGCCAGCAGGTCGCCGTTATTCTACGAGCAGTACTTC. This gives the protein CASRSPLFYEQYF.

The chain links TRBV18 to TRBJ1-1; D is perhaps TRBD1 (5 bases). Germline CDR1 is KGHSH and CDR2 is LQKENI. V lost 2 bases and J lost 2, with 12 bases in between. CDR3 length: 15 residues. CDR3: CASSPGTGGNTEAFF. In DNA form, the CDR3 reads TGTGCCAGCTCACCAGGTACAGGAGGAAACACTGAAGCTTTCTTT. Based on the CDR3 plus reference TRBV18 and TRBJ1-1, the full variable domain is NAGVMQNPRHLVRRRGQEARLRCSPMKGHSHVYWYRQLPEEGLKFMVYLQKENIIDESGMPKERFSAEFPKEGPSILRIQQVVRGDSAAYFCASSPGTGGNTEAFFGQGTRLTVV.

The rearrangement joins TRBV29-1 to TRBJ2-7, with D tentatively TRBD1 (6 bases). The germline V gene encodes CDR1 SQVTM and CDR2 ANQGSEA. Trimming removed 4 bases from V and 2 bases from J, with 9 bases in between. This CDR3 has 12 amino acids. CDR3 in DNA: TGCAGCGTTGTCCGGGACACCTACGAGCAGTACTTC. It translates to CSVVRDTYEQYF.

V and J are TRBV29-1 and TRBJ2-5; 14 positions match TRBD2. V gave up 4 bases and J gave up 2 bases; unmatched junction bases: 3. CDR3 length: 15 residues. Germline V lookup: CDR1 SQVTM, CDR2 ANQGSEA. The CDR3: CSVVWTSGGQETQYF. The CDR3 DNA sequence: TGCAGCGTTGTGTGGACTAGCGGGGGGCAAGAGACCCAGTACTTC.

The chain joins TRBV5-1 to TRBJ1-1; D gene unclear. V lost 6 bases to trimming and J lost 4 bases, with 4 bases between them. Germline values: CDR1 SGHRS, CDR2 YFSETQ. This CDR3 is built from 10 residues. CDR3: CASMSTEAFF. CDR3 coding DNA: TGCGCCAGCATGTCCACTGAAGCTTTCTTT.

The V call is TRBV2, the J call TRBJ1-2; D gene uncertain. The V end lost 2 bases, the J end lost 5 bases, and 6 bases lay between the germline ends. The CDR3 totals 12 residues. Germline assignment: CDR1 SNHLY and CDR2 FYNNEI. CDR3 DNA: TGTGCCAGCAGTGAAACACCTTATGGCTACACCTTC. Translated, it gives CASSETPYGYTF.

The CDR3 DNA follows: TGTGCCAGCAGTTTAATTGCGGCGGGTAGAGAGACCCAGTACTTC. The encoded protein is CASSLIAAGRETQYF. This chain links TRBV27 with TRBJ2-5; D is possibly TRBD2 (5 bases). Trimming left V 2 bases short and J 4 bases short, with 14 bases between. Germline CDR1 is MNHEY and CDR2 is SMNVEV (reference sequence). CDR3 length: 15 amino acids.

Worth noting for this clone: Distinct nucleotide sequences in the sample also encode this CDR3. This chain joins TRBV5-1 and TRBJ2-5; 13 bases match TRBD2. In germline, CDR1 is SGHRS, CDR2 YFSETQ. This CDR3 has 15 residues. V was pared by 0 bases and J by 4 bases, with 0 bases of the junction left unmatched. CDR3 DNA sequence: TGCGCCAGCAGCTTGGGGACTAGCGGGGGAGAGACCCAGTACTTC. The encoded protein is CASSLGTSGGETQYF.

This chain links TRBV5-1 with TRBJ2-1, with D perhaps matching TRBD1 (6 bases). Germline CDR1 reads SGHRS; CDR2 reads YFSETQ. V was clipped by 0 bases and J by 7 bases, with 11 bases between them. There are 14 residues in the CDR3. The CDR3, as DNA: TGCGCCAGCAGCTTGGTGGGGGCTGAAAATGAGCAGTTCTTC. It specifies CASSLVGAENEQFF.

V gene TRBV9 combines with J gene TRBJ1-2; D gene uncertain. Trimming removed 2 bases at V and 1 base at J, with 6 bases between. The CDR3 runs to 13 residues. In germline, CDR1 is SGDLS, CDR2 YYNGEE. The CDR3 protein is CASSVDGNYGYTF. CDR3 DNA sequence: TGTGCCAGCAGCGTGGACGGTAACTATGGCTACACCTTC.

This clone was detected a few times. The chain joins TRBV5-1 to TRBJ2-7; the D gene is possibly TRBD1 (5 bases). Germline V gene data show CDR1 as SGHRS and CDR2 as YFSETQ. V was cut by 1 base and J by 5 bases, with 13 bases left in between. CDR3 size: 14 residues. CDR3 sequence reads: CASSLTGTRDEQYF. The CDR3 DNA reads TGCGCCAGCAGCTTGACAGGAACAAGGGACGAGCAGTACTTC.

The J gene is TRBJ2-1, the V gene TRBV11-2; D may be TRBD2 (6 bases). This CDR3 comprises 14 residues. Germline assignment: CDR1 SGHAT and CDR2 FQNNGV. V was cut by 5 bases and J by 6 bases, with 14 bases left in between. In DNA form, the CDR3 reads TGTGCCAGCAGCCAAATTTCGGAGGGCAATGAGCAGTTCTTC. This encodes CASSQISEGNEQFF.

This clone was observed a single time. CDR3 sequence reads: CAWSVTGGSGYTF. The CDR3 nucleotides read TGTGCCTGGAGTGTCACAGGGGGAAGTGGCTACACCTTC. The chain is built from TRBV30 and TRBJ1-2; 8 positions agree with TRBD1. The CDR3 sequence is 13 residues long. The junction had 4 bases not matched to a gene; V was cut back by 0 bases and J by 7 bases. CDR1 is GTSNPN, CDR2 SVGIG, per germline (reference sequence).

The chain employs TRBV30 and TRBJ1-2, with D uncertain. Per germline, CDR1 GTSNPN and CDR2 SVGIG (reference sequence). The CDR3 extends over 13 amino acids. With 0 bases removed from V and 3 bases from J, the gap between germline ends came to 8 bases. Written as DNA, the CDR3 is TGTGCCTGGAGTGTATCGGGCTACTATGGCTACACCTTC. This translates into CAWSVSGYYGYTF.

The chain links TRBV4-3 to TRBJ2-7; tentatively, D is TRBD1 (6 bases). Germline CDR1 LGHNA, CDR2 YSLEER. Between the trimmed V and J ends, which lost 4 bases and 3 bases, there was a span of 10 bases. The CDR3 is 13 amino acids. In nucleotides, the CDR3 is TGCGCCAGCAGCCGCGACAGGTACTACGAGCAGTACTTC. This encodes CASSRDRYYEQYF.

With regard to this clone: The germline gene is not matched at one end of the junction; a read error may be the cause. J is TRBJ2-7 and V is TRBV13; D is ambiguous. CDR1 is PRHDT and CDR2 is FYEKMQ in the germline V gene (reference sequence). CDR3 size: 13 residues. For the CDR3, the DNA is TGTGCCAGCAGCTTAAAGTCGACCTACGAGCGGTACTTC. The encoded protein is CASSLKSTYERYF.

This clone has a handful of counts. The genes are TRBV30 and TRBJ1-2; D call uncertain. Trimming removed 0 bases at V and 4 bases at J, with 12 bases between. Germline lookup yields CDR1 GTSNPN and CDR2 SVGIG (reference sequence). The CDR3 consists of 14 residues. DNA of the CDR3: TGTGCCTGGAGTGTCTTCCGGAGTGTCTATGGCTACACCTTC. This translates into CAWSVFRSVYGYTF.